These T cell receptor beta chains were read from a single sample in a study of CD8 T cells in ankylosing spondylitis. TCRdb redid the calling of the 5' RACE reads with MiXCR, one entry per CDR3 protein. There are some 150,000 distinct CDR3 sequences in the sample; 40% to 50% occur only once, and around 15% lies in the top ten. The sequenced sample was synovial fluid, either unsorted or a sorted T cell fraction (not recorded which). The origin of the receptors is a male donor with ankylosing spondylitis. Each CDR3 is given with its conserved first and last residue. D genes are given only for firm matches. Clone sizes are given selectively: once, few, many, or a class where the clone is expanded.

v_call,d_call,clone_size,j_call,cdr3_aa,cdr3_nt
TRBV7-9,TRBD1,.,TRBJ1-2,CASSDPGGVGTGGYTF,TGTGCCAGCAGCGATCCAGGGGGGGTCGGGACGGGCGGCTACACCTTC
TRBV4-1,.,many,TRBJ2-6,CASSPIEPSSGANVLTF,TGCGCCAGCAGCCCGATCGAACCTAGCTCTGGGGCCAACGTCCTGACTTTC
TRBV12-3/TRBV12-4,.,few,TRBJ2-7,CASSLVAESDYEQYF,TGTGCCAGCAGCTTAGTTGCAGAATCGGACTACGAGCAGTACTTC
TRBV4-1,TRBD1,.,TRBJ1-2,CASSQDGQGGYGYTF,TGCGCCAGCAGCCAAGATGGACAGGGTGGGTATGGCTACACCTTC
TRBV4-3,TRBD2,once,TRBJ2-7,CASSQERREAFYEQYF,TGCGCCAGCAGCCAAGAAAGGCGGGAGGCTTTCTACGAGCAGTACTTC
TRBV9,TRBD1,.,TRBJ1-1,CASSVWAAGGSEAFF,TGTGCCAGCAGCGTTTGGGCGGCAGGGGGGTCTGAAGCTTTCTTT
TRBV4-1,.,few,TRBJ1-6,CASSPKTSGAVSPLHF,TGCGCCAGCAGCCCTAAGACCTCGGGGGCGGTTTCACCCCTCCACTTT
TRBV4-1,TRBD1,.,TRBJ1-4,CASSHPDRAKDEKLFF,TGCGCCAGCAGCCATCCGGACAGGGCGAAGGATGAAAAACTGTTTTTT
TRBV13,.,.,TRBJ2-1,CASSFLTGPSYNEQFF,TGTGCCAGCAGCTTCCTGACGGGTCCTTCCTACAATGAGCAGTTCTTC
TRBV2,.,.,TRBJ2-7,CASRRPPLVYYEQYF,TGTGCCAGCAGAAGACCTCCCTTAGTTTACTACGAGCAGTACTTC
TRBV27,.,few,TRBJ2-1,CASTILRSSKGINEQFF,TGTGCCAGCACCATTTTGCGATCTAGTAAGGGTATCAATGAGCAGTTCTTC
TRBV3-1,TRBD2,few,TRBJ2-7,CASSLRTSATPYEQYF,TGTGCCAGCAGCCTCCGGACTAGCGCTACCCCCTACGAGCAGTACTTC
TRBV20-1,.,few,TRBJ1-1,CSAAPGSTEAFF,TGCAGTGCAGCCCCAGGGAGCACTGAAGCTTTCTTT
TRBV10-3,.,.,TRBJ1-1,CAISGDLRGTEAFF,TGTGCCATCAGTGGGGATTTGAGGGGGACTGAAGCTTTCTTT
TRBV11-2,.,.,TRBJ2-3,CASSPGSTDTQYF,TGTGCCAGCAGCCCGGGATCCACAGATACGCAGTATTTT
TRBV9,.,few,TRBJ1-1,CASSVAGTSTEAFF,TGTGCCAGCAGCGTAGCGGGGACGAGCACTGAAGCTTTCTTT
TRBV4-3,.,.,TRBJ2-7,CASSSRQASYEQYF,TGCGCCAGCAGCTCACGACAGGCTTCCTACGAGCAGTACTTC
TRBV4-1,.,.,TRBJ1-2,CASSPRDIANYGYTF,TGCGCCAGCAGCCCTCGGGACATTGCTAACTATGGCTACACCTTC
TRBV25-1,TRBD1,.,TRBJ2-7,CASTRQGGQLPNTLYEQYF,TGTGCCAGCACAAGACAGGGGGGCCAGTTGCCAAACACCCTATACGAGCAGTACTTC
TRBV18,TRBD2,.,TRBJ2-7,CASSPALAGLYEQYF,TGTGCCAGCTCACCGGCACTAGCGGGGCTCTACGAGCAGTACTTC
TRBV6-2/TRBV6-3,TRBD2,.,TRBJ2-1,CASRLGLANNEQFF,TGTGCCAGCAGACTGGGACTAGCCAACAATGAGCAGTTCTTC
TRBV4-3,.,few,TRBJ1-5,CASSPGVLAIGQPQHF,TGCGCCAGCAGCCCGGGGGTCTTGGCGATCGGTCAGCCCCAGCATTTT
TRBV18,.,.,TRBJ1-1,CASSPQGWTEAFF,TGTGCCAGCTCACCACAGGGGTGGACTGAAGCTTTCTTT
TRBV20-1,.,.,TRBJ1-2,CSATAGTDYGYTF,TGCAGTGCTACCGCCGGGACGGACTATGGCTACACCTTC
TRBV20-1,.,.,TRBJ1-2,CSARDRSQSYGGYTF,TGCAGTGCTAGAGACCGGTCCCAAAGCTACGGGGGCTACACCTTC
TRBV6-2/TRBV6-3,.,.,TRBJ2-7,CASSYRETYEQYF,TGTGCCAGCAGTTACAGGGAAACCTACGAGCAGTACTTC
TRBV24-1,TRBD1,few,TRBJ2-3,CATSDFWDRGQEDTQYF,TGTGCCACCAGTGATTTCTGGGACAGGGGGCAGGAAGATACGCAGTATTTT
TRBV18,TRBD1,.,TRBJ2-1,CASSPPQGALNNEQFF,TGTGCCAGCTCACCGCCACAGGGGGCTCTCAACAATGAGCAGTTCTTC
TRBV5-6,.,.,TRBJ1-6,CASTTIREPPLHF,TGTGCCAGCACGACGATCCGGGAACCACCCCTCCACTTT
TRBV10-3,.,few,TRBJ1-4,CAISGQGDEKLFF,TGTGCCATCAGTGGTCAGGGAGATGAAAAACTGTTTTTT
TRBV29-1,.,few,TRBJ2-1,CSALVARPYNEQFF,TGCAGCGCTTTGGTAGCGAGGCCCTACAATGAGCAGTTCTTC
TRBV5-5,.,.,TRBJ1-2,CASSLLGNYGYTF,TGTGCCAGCAGCTTGTTGGGTAACTATGGCTACACCTTC
TRBV15,TRBD2,few,TRBJ2-1,CATSRDPGTSGINEQFF,TGTGCCACCAGCAGAGATCCAGGGACTAGCGGGATCAATGAGCAGTTCTTC
TRBV7-9,.,.,TRBJ1-1,CASSSTLNTEAFF,TGTGCCAGCAGCTCAACTCTGAACACTGAAGCTTTCTTT
TRBV7-9,.,.,TRBJ2-1,CASSFWAYNEQFF,TGTGCCAGCAGCTTTTGGGCCTACAATGAGCAGTTCTTC
TRBV7-9,.,few,TRBJ2-7,CASSPIRGTIPYEQYF,TGTGCCAGCAGCCCCATCCGGGGGACAATACCTTACGAGCAGTACTTC
TRBV7-9,.,many,TRBJ2-5,CASSLRDNLGETQYF,TGTGCCAGCAGCTTGAGGGACAACCTAGGGGAGACCCAGTACTTC
TRBV5-5,.,.,TRBJ1-1,CASTNPTGMNTEAFF,TGTGCCAGCACCAACCCGACAGGTATGAACACTGAAGCTTTCTTT
TRBV12-3/TRBV12-4,.,.,TRBJ2-1,CASSSSFGDRSFNEQFF,TGTGCCAGCAGTTCCAGCTTTGGGGATCGTTCCTTCAATGAGCAGTTCTTC
TRBV7-9,.,.,TRBJ2-7,CASSFAGTYEQYF,TGTGCCAGCAGCTTCGCGGGGACCTACGAGCAGTACTTC
TRBV5-5,TRBD1,few,TRBJ2-7,CASSWTGDYEQYF,TGTGCCAGCAGCTGGACAGGGGACTACGAGCAGTACTTC
TRBV7-8,.,few,TRBJ1-5,CASSLGVWNPPQPQHF,TGTGCCAGCAGCTTAGGGGTTTGGAACCCCCCTCAGCCCCAGCATTTT
TRBV12-3/TRBV12-4,.,few,TRBJ2-7,CASSLSAGGTASYEQYF,TGTGCCAGCAGTTTATCCGCTGGGGGGACGGCTTCCTACGAGCAGTACTTC
TRBV4-1,.,.,TRBJ2-7,CASSHSRQAEYYEQYF,TGCGCCAGCAGCCATTCCCGACAGGCGGAATACTACGAGCAGTACTTC
TRBV11-2,.,.,TRBJ2-7,CASNLVWGRQPPYEQYF,TGTGCCAGCAACCTAGTATGGGGTAGGCAGCCACCCTACGAGCAGTACTTC
TRBV4-3,TRBD2,few,TRBJ2-7,CASSQLAGGWEQYF,TGCGCCAGCAGCCAACTAGCGGGAGGCTGGGAGCAGTACTTC
TRBV7-9,.,.,TRBJ1-3,CASSLGPGYSGNTIYF,TGTGCCAGCAGCTTAGGGCCGGGATACTCTGGAAACACCATATATTTT
TRBV18,.,few,TRBJ2-7,CASSPGTGAYEQYF,TGTGCCAGCTCACCAGGTACAGGAGCCTACGAGCAGTACTTC
TRBV5-4,.,many,TRBJ1-6,CASSLGTEGRFHF,TGTGCCAGCAGCCTGGGGACGGAGGGCCGATTCCACTTT